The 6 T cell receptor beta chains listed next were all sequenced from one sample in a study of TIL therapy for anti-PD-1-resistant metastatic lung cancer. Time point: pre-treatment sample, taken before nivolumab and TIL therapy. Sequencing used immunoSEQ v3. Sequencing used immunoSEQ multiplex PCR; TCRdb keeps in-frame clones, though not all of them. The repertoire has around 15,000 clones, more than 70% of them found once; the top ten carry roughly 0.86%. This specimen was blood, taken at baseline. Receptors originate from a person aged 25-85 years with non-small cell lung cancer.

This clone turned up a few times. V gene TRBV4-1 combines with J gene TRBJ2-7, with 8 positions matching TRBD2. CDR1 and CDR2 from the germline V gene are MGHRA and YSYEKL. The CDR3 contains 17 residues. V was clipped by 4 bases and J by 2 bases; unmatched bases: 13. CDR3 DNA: TGCGCCAGCAGCCCCGTAGGGGCGGGGGGCTTCGCCTACGAGCAGTACTTC. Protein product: CASSPVGAGGFAYEQYF.

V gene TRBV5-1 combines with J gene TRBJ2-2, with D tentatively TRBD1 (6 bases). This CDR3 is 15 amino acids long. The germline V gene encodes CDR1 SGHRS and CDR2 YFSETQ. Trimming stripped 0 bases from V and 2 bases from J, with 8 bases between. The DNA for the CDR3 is TGCGCCAGCAGCTTGGAGGGGGAAAACACCGGGGAGCTGTTTTTT. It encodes CASSLEGENTGELFF. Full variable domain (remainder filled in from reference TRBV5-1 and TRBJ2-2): KAGVTQTPRYLIKTRGQQVTLSCSPISGHRSVSWYQQTPGQGLQFLFEYFSETQRNKGNFPGRFSGRQFSNSRSEMNVSTLELGDSALYLCASSLEGENTGELFFGEGSRLTVL.

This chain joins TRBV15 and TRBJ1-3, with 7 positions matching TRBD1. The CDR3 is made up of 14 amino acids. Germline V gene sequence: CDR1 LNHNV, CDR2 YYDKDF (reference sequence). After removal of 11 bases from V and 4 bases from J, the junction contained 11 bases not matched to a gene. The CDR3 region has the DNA TGTGCCTCAAGCCCCACAGGGGTGGGAAACACCATATATTTT. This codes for CASSPTGVGNTIYF.

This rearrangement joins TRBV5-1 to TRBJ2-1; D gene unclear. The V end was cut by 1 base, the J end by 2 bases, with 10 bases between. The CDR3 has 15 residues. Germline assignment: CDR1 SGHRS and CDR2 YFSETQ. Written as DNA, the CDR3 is TGCGCCAGCAGCTTGTATCAGCAAACCTACAATGAGCAGTTCTTC. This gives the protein CASSLYQQTYNEQFF. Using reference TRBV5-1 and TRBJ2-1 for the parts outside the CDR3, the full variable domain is KAGVTQTPRYLIKTRGQQVTLSCSPISGHRSVSWYQQTPGQGLQFLFEYFSETQRNKGNFPGRFSGRQFSNSRSEMNVSTLELGDSALYLCASSLYQQTYNEQFFGPGTRLTVL.

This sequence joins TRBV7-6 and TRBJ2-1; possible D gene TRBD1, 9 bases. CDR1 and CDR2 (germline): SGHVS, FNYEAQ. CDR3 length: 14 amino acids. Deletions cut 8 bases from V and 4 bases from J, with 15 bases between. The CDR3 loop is CASRGGTGYNEQFF. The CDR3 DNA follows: TGTGCCAGCCGGGGGGGGACAGGGTACAATGAGCAGTTCTTC.

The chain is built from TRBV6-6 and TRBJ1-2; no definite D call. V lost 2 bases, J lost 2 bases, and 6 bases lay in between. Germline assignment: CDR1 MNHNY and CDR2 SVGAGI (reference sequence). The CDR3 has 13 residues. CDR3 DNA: TGTGCCAGCAGTTACGGGCAGAACTATGGCTACACCTTC. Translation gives CASSYGQNYGYTF.